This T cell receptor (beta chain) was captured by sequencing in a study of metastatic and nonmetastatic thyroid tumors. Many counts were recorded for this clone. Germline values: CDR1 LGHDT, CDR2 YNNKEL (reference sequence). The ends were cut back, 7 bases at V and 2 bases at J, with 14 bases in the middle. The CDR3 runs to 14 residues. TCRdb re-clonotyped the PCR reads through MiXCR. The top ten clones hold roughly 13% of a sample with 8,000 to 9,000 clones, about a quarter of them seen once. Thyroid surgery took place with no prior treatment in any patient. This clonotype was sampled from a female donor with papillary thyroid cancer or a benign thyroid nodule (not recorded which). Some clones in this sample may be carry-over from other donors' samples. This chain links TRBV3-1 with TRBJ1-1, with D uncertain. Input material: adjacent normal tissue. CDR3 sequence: CASTPRERNTEAFF. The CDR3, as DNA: TGTGCCAGCACCCCTCGGGAGAGAAACACTGAAGCTTTCTTT.